This section outlines one TCR beta chain sequence together with its context. Its antigen is currently unknown. It was cDNA, reverse transcribed from extracted RNA, that served as the sequencing template. Profiled with immunoSEQ multiplex PCR; TCRdb holds only in-frame clones, not every one. The sample contains about 110,000 clones, almost 60% of which appear only once. This sample was included in a study of CD8+ T cells in alopecia areata. Overall study findings and caveats: Sequence data from scalp samples additionally include resident alphabeta T cells of normal skin.

PBMCs provided sorted CD4+ and CD8+ T cells. The TCR originated in a human donor in good health. Sequenced sample: CD8+ T cells sorted from blood.

This CDR3 is CASSRDRDPEQYF. DNA of the CDR3: TGTGCCAGCAGCAGGGACAGGGACCCCGAGCAGTACTTC. The gene calls are TRBV5-4 and TRBJ2-7, with TRBD1 identical over 9 bases. This CDR3 contains 13 residues. J lost 6 bases, V lost 4 bases, and 5 bases had no gene match. CDR1 is SGHNT, CDR2 YYREEE, per germline (reference sequence).